This is a list of T cell receptor beta chains from one sample in a study of identifying expanded T cells in peripheral blood. Sequencing used immunoSEQ multiplex PCR; TCRdb keeps in-frame clones, though not all of them. The table lists around 100,000 clones, over 80% of them singletons. The sample comprised blood. The receptors shown here come from a person aged 18-70 years in good health. The CDR3 runs from the conserved cysteine through the conserved F or W. A D gene is named only where the DNA matches it firmly.

d_call,v_call,j_call,cdr3_aa,cdr3_nt
-,TRBV30,TRBJ1-2,CAWRQDANYGYTF,TGTGCCTGGAGACAGGATGCGAACTATGGCTACACCTTC
-,TRBV9,TRBJ1-3,CASTKSPLSGNTIYF,TGTGCCAGCACGAAGTCTCCACTCTCTGGAAACACCATATATTTT
-,TRBV7-2,TRBJ1-2,CASSLARGGYTF,TGTGCCAGCAGCTTGGCCAGGGGCGGCTACACCTTC
TRBD1,TRBV6-1,TRBJ1-6,CASSDQGAKNSPLHF,TGTGCCAGCAGTGACCAGGGGGCGAAGAATTCACCCCTCCACTTT
-,TRBV5-1,TRBJ1-5,CASSLRENQPQHF,TGCGCCAGCAGCCTCCGGGAGAATCAGCCCCAGCATTTT
-,TRBV28,TRBJ2-3,CASYAQKVVTDTQYF,TGTGCCAGCTATGCCCAAAAGGTGGTGACAGATACGCAGTATTTT
-,TRBV5-6,TRBJ2-7,CASSLVWGDHSYEQYF,TGTGCCAGCAGCTTGGTCTGGGGGGACCATTCCTACGAGCAGTACTTC
TRBD1,TRBV5-1,TRBJ1-3,CASSPRDRDRGASTPSGNTIYF,TGCGCCAGCAGCCCCCGAGACCGGGACAGGGGCGCCTCAACACCATCTGGAAACACCATATATTTT
TRBD1,TRBV5-1,TRBJ2-2,CASSSSGTVQGELFF,TGCGCCAGCAGCTCTTCCGGGACAGTCCAAGGGGAGCTGTTTTTT
-,TRBV18,TRBJ1-2,CASSPLGINYGYTF,TGTGCCAGCTCACCACTTGGAATTAACTATGGCTACACCTTC
-,TRBV21-1,TRBJ1-5,CASSKAPQLDSNQPQHF,TGTGCCAGCAGCAAAGCCCCCCAGCTAGATAGCAATCAGCCCCAGCATTTT
-,TRBV11-2,TRBJ2-5,CASSLRGERLGETQYF,TGTGCCAGCAGCCTCAGGGGAGAGAGACTCGGAGAGACCCAGTACTTC
TRBD2,TRBV4-2,TRBJ2-1,CASSPRRGDLDEQFF,TGTGCCAGCAGCCCGAGGCGGGGGGATTTGGATGAGCAGTTCTTC
TRBD1,TRBV6-1,TRBJ1-5,CASIQDRGLYQPQHF,TGTGCCAGCATACAGGACAGGGGCCTTTATCAGCCCCAGCATTTT
-,TRBV5-6,TRBJ1-3,CASSRVRGSGNTIYF,TGTGCCAGCAGCCGAGTACGGGGTTCCGGAAACACCATATATTTT
TRBD1,TRBV25-1,TRBJ2-2,CASSPRDSLSTGELFF,TGTGCCAGCAGTCCCCGGGACAGCCTTTCCACCGGGGAGCTGTTTTTT
-,TRBV7-2,TRBJ2-3,CASSLGTRGDRTDTQYF,TGTGCCAGCAGCTTAGGAACGAGGGGAGATCGGACAGATACGCAGTATTTT
TRBD2,TRBV9,TRBJ2-2,CASSPSRSGRVFAGELFF,TGTGCCAGCAGCCCGTCCCGTAGCGGGAGAGTCTTCGCCGGGGAGCTGTTTTTT
-,TRBV5-4,TRBJ2-2,CASTTPGGDTGELFF,TGTGCCAGCACCACTCCAGGGGGGGACACCGGGGAGCTGTTTTTT
-,TRBV2,TRBJ1-4,CASSSGSNEKLFF,TGTGCCTCCTCGTCCGGCAGCAATGAAAAACTGTTTTTT